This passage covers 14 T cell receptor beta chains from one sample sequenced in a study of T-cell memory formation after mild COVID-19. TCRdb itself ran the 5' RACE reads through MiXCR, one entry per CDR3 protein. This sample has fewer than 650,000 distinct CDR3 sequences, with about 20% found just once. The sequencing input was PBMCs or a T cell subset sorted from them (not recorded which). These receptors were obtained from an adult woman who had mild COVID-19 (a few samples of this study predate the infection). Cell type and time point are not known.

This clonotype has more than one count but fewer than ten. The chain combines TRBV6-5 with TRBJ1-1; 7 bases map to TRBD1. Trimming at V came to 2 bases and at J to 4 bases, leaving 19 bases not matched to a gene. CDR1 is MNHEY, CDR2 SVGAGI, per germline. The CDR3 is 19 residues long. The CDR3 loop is CASSYQVLRTGSVGTEAFF. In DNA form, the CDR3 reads TGTGCCAGCAGTTACCAGGTCTTGAGGACAGGAAGTGTGGGCACTGAAGCTTTCTTT.

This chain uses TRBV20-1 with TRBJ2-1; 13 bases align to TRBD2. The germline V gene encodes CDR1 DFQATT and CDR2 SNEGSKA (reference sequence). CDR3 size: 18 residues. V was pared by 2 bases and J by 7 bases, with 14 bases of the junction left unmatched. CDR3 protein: CSARTPPGLAGVGNEQFF. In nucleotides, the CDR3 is TGCAGTGCTAGAACACCCCCCGGACTAGCGGGAGTAGGGAATGAGCAGTTCTTC.

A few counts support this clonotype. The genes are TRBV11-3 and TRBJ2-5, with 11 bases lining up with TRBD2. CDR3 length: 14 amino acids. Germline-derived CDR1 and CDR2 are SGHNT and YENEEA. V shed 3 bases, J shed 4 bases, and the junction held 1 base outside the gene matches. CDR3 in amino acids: CASSFLAGGETQYF. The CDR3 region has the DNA TGTGCCAGCAGCTTCCTAGCGGGAGGAGAGACCCAGTACTTC.

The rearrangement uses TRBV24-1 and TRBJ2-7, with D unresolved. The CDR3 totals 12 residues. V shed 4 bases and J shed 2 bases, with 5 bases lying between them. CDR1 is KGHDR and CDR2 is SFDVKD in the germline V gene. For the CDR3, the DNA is TGTGCCACCAGTGAGGGAACCTACGAGCAGTACTTC. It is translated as CATSEGTYEQYF.

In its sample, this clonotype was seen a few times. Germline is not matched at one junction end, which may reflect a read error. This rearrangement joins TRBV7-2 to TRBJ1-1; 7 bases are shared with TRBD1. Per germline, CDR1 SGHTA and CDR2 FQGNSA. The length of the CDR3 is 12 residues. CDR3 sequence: CASSYGTAAGDF. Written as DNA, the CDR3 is TGTGCCAGCAGCTATGGGACAGCGGCCGGAGATTTT.

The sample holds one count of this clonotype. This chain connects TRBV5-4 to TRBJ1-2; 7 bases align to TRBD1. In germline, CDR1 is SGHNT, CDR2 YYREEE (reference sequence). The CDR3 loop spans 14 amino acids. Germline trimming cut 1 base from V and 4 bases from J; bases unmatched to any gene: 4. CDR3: CASSLKGGGYGYTF. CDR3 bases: TGTGCCAGCAGCTTGAAAGGGGGCGGCTATGGCTACACCTTC.

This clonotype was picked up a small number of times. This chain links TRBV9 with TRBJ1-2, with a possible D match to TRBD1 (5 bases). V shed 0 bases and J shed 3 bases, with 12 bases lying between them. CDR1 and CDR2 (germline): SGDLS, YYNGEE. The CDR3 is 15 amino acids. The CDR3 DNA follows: TGTGCCAGCAGCGTAGCTTGGGACGAGGACTATGGCTACACCTTC. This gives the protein CASSVAWDEDYGYTF. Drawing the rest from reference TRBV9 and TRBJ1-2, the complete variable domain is DSGVTQTPKHLITATGQRVTLRCSPRSGDLSVYWYQQSLDQGLQFLIQYYNGEERAKGNILERFSAQQFPDLHSELNLSSLELGDSALYFCASSVAWDEDYGYTFGSGTRLTVV.

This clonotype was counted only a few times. The CDR3 reads CASSYALAGGLSYNEQFF. CDR3 DNA sequence: TGTGCCAGCAGTTACGCGCTAGCGGGAGGGCTTTCCTACAATGAGCAGTTCTTC. The rearrangement uses TRBV6-2 or TRBV6-3 and TRBJ2-1, with 12 bases fitting TRBD2. Germline V gene sequence: CDR1 MNHEY, CDR2 SVGEGT. The trim removed 2 bases at V and 1 base at J, leaving 6 bases unmatched. CDR3 length: 18 residues.

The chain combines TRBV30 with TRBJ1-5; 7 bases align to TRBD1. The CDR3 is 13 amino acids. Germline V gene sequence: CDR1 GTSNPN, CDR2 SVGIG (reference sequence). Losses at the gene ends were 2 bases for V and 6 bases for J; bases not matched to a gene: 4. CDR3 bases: TGTGCCTGGAGTAGGGGGCTCGGTCAGCCCCAGCATTTT. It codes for CAWSRGLGQPQHF.

The CDR3 DNA is TGTGCCATCAGGGAGGACGGTGGAACTAATGAAAAACTGTTTTTT. Protein product: CAIREDGGTNEKLFF. The J gene is TRBJ1-4, the V gene TRBV10-3; no firm D call. Per the germline V gene, CDR1 is ENHRY and CDR2 is SYGVKD. This CDR3 contains 15 residues. V lost 6 bases, J lost 1 base, and 12 bases lay in between.

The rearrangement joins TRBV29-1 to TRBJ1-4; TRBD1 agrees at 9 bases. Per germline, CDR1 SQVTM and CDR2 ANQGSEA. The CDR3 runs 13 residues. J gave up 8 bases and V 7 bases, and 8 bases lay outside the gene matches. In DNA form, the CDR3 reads TGCAGCGCCGGACAGGGACAGGGAGAAAAACTGTTTTTT. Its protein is CSAGQGQGEKLFF. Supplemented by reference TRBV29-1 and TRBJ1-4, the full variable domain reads SAVISQKPSRDICQRGTSLTIQCQVDSQVTMMFWYRQQPGQSLTLIATANQGSEATYESGFVIDKFPISRPNLTFSTLTVSNMSPEDSSIYLCSAGQGQGEKLFFGSGTQLSVL.

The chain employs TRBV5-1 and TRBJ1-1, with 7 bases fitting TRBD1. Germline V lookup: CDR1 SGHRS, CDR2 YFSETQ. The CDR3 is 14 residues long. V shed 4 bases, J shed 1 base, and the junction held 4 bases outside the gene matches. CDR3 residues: CASSPDRPNTEAFF. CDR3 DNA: TGCGCCAGCAGCCCGGACAGGCCGAACACTGAAGCTTTCTTT.

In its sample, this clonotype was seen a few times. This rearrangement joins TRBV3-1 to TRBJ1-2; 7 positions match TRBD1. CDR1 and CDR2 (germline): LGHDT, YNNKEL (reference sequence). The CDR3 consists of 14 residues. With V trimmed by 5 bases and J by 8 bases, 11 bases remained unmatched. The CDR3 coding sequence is TGTGCCAGCAGCTCTCGGGACAGCGGAGGAGGCTACACCTTC. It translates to CASSSRDSGGGYTF.

This CDR3 is CASSLTTTGQSEAFF. As DNA, the CDR3 is TGCGCCAGCAGCTTGACAACCACGGGACAAAGTGAAGCTTTCTTT. The chain recombines TRBV5-1 with TRBJ1-1, with D possibly being TRBD1 (6 bases). The V gene lost 1 base and the J gene lost 7 bases, with 17 bases spanning the gap. Germline-derived CDR1 and CDR2 are SGHRS and YFSETQ. The CDR3 contains 15 residues.